This passage covers 30 T cell receptor beta chains from one sample sequenced in a study of monozygotic twins with inflammatory bowel disease. From its re-call of the 5' RACE reads, TCRdb lists each CDR3 protein once, without DNA. Its listing shows tens of thousands of distinct CDR3 sequences. Specimen: blood. The receptors shown here come from a human donor with ulcerative colitis or Crohn's disease, or a healthy co-twin of an affected twin (not recorded which).

The chain couples TRBV10-3 to TRBJ2-7; no DNA is available, so the TRBD1 call from TCRdb remains unchecked. This CDR3 is built from 15 residues. Germline V lookup: CDR1 ENHRY, CDR2 SYGVKD. Here the CDR3 reads CAISGGRGSSYEQYF.

The gene calls are TRBV6-1 and TRBJ2-6; checking the TCRdb D call of TRBD1 is not possible without DNA. CDR1 MNHNS and CDR2 SASEGT come from the germline V gene. The CDR3 contains 16 residues. The CDR3 loop is CASSQGDLSGANVLTF.

The gene calls are TRBV7-6 and TRBJ2-1; TCRdb selects TRBD2, and the lack of DNA leaves this call unchecked. The CDR3 runs 14 residues. From germline, CDR1 is SGHVS and CDR2 FNYEAQ. CDR3: CASSLGSGLNEQFF.

The gene calls are TRBV24-1 and TRBJ2-1; TCRdb's D call of TRBD1 is untestable without DNA. This CDR3 is 14 amino acids long. Looked up from germline, CDR1 is KGHDR and CDR2 is SFDVKD. CDR3 protein: CATSWDGSSYEQFF.

The chain combines TRBV20-1 with TRBJ1-4; TCRdb calls TRBD1, which cannot be checked without DNA. This CDR3 spans 13 amino acids. Germline CDR1 DFQATT, CDR2 SNEGSKA (reference sequence). This CDR3 is CSARPQGGNHFFF.

V gene TRBV11-2 combines with J gene TRBJ2-2; without DNA, the TCRdb call of TRBD1 cannot be checked. Germline lookup yields CDR1 SGHAT and CDR2 FQNNGV. The CDR3 is 18 residues long. The CDR3 is CASKPWGGNLVGTGELFF.

The chain couples TRBV20-1 to TRBJ2-1; TCRdb calls TRBD1, which cannot be checked without DNA. This CDR3 has 14 amino acids. Germline V gene lookup returns CDR1 DFQATT and CDR2 SNEGSKA (reference sequence). The CDR3 here is CSAIGPQGYNEQFF.

The chain employs TRBV10-3 and TRBJ2-5; the D gene TCRdb calls, TRBD1, cannot be checked with no DNA. CDR1 and CDR2 (germline): ENHRY, SYGVKD. The CDR3 runs to 13 residues. The CDR3 here is CAIQGEVQETQYF.

The chain has TRBV5-1 and TRBJ1-4; the D call from TCRdb, TRBD1, cannot be confirmed without DNA. Germline CDR1 and CDR2: SGHRS and YFSETQ. This CDR3 comprises 12 residues. The CDR3 is CASRTGEEKLFF.

This chain links TRBV7-9 with TRBJ1-5; TCRdb gives TRBD1 as the D gene, but with no DNA this cannot be confirmed. CDR1 SEHNR and CDR2 FQNEAQ come from the germline V gene (reference sequence). This CDR3 contains 16 residues. CDR3 protein: CASSFQGTGGNQPQHF.

V gene TRBV18 combines with J gene TRBJ1-2; lacking DNA, the TRBD1 call made by TCRdb goes unchecked. The CDR3 is 13 amino acids. Germline CDR1 is KGHSH and CDR2 is LQKENI. The CDR3 region is CASSPPQGPGYTF.

This chain links TRBV12-3 or TRBV12-4 with TRBJ1-2. The CDR3 loop spans 14 amino acids. CDR3 sequence: CASRAGTGGYGYTF.

This chain joins TRBV7-9 and TRBJ2-3; TCRdb's D call of TRBD1 is untestable without DNA. This CDR3 has 15 residues. CDR1 and CDR2 from the germline V gene are SEHNR and FQNEAQ (reference sequence). The CDR3 spells CASSPRGGLTDTQYF.

The CDR3 spells CASSWTGQPNYGYTF. The chain uses TRBV5-5 and TRBJ1-2; the D call of TRBD1 rests on TCRdb alone, since no DNA is present to check it. CDR1 SGHKS and CDR2 YYEKEE come from the germline V gene (reference sequence). The CDR3 spans 15 residues. Complete variable domain (other parts from reference TRBV5-5 and TRBJ1-2): DAGVTQSPTHLIKTRGQQVTLRCSPISGHKSVSWYQQVLGQGPQFIFQYYEKEERGRGNFPDRFSARQFPNYSSELNVNALLLGDSALYLCASSWTGQPNYGYTFGSGTRLTVV.

The genes are TRBV7-6 and TRBJ2-3; TCRdb selects TRBD2, and the lack of DNA leaves this call unchecked. Germline CDR1 is SGHVS and CDR2 is FNYEAQ. CDR3 length: 17 amino acids. The CDR3 sequence: CASSLPASGESTDTQYF. The variable domain in full, with the rest retrieved from reference TRBV7-6 and TRBJ2-3, is GAGVSQSPRYKVTKRGQDVALRCDPISGHVSLYWYRQALGQGPEFLTYFNYEAQQDKSGLPNDRFSAERPEGSISTLTIQRTEQRDSAMYRCASSLPASGESTDTQYFGPGTRLTVL.

The chain combines TRBV5-6 with TRBJ2-7; TCRdb outputs TRBD1, but without DNA this stays unchecked. CDR1 and CDR2 (germline): SGHDT, YYEEEE. The length of the CDR3 is 14 residues. CDR3 sequence reads: CASSPRWESYEQYF.

This chain joins TRBV20-1 and TRBJ2-3; TCRdb names TRBD1, which stays unverified in the absence of DNA. The germline V gene encodes CDR1 DFQATT and CDR2 SNEGSKA (reference sequence). CDR3 length: 14 residues. CDR3 region: CSASPGGRTDTQYF.

The V and J genes are TRBV5-6 and TRBJ2-7; the D call from TCRdb, TRBD1, cannot be confirmed without DNA. This CDR3 has 17 amino acids. Germline CDR1 SGHDT, CDR2 YYEEEE. The CDR3 region is CASSLQTPGTGPYEQYF.

The chain has TRBV29-1 and TRBJ1-1; the TCRdb call, TRBD1, lacks DNA for checking. This CDR3 is 13 amino acids long. Germline CDR1 SQVTM, CDR2 ANQGSEA. CDR3 amino acids: CSVAPDVNTEAFF.

The chain joins TRBV7-9 to TRBJ1-5; TCRdb's D gene call, TRBD1, goes unchecked for lack of DNA. The CDR3 sequence is 16 residues long. Germline V lookup: CDR1 SEHNR, CDR2 FQNEAQ (reference sequence). This chain's CDR3 is CASSLGTGGVFQPQHF.

The V gene is TRBV7-6, the J gene TRBJ2-3. Germline CDR1 reads SGHVS; CDR2 reads FNYEAQ. CDR3 length: 14 amino acids. CDR3: CASSLDGSTDTQYF.

The rearrangement links TRBV13 to TRBJ2-2; TCRdb reports TRBD2, a call that lacks DNA to check it against. The CDR3 totals 17 residues. Germline CDR1 is PRHDT and CDR2 is FYEKMQ (reference sequence). CDR3: CASSLNGESLSTGELFF.

The V gene is TRBV5-1, the J gene TRBJ2-2. CDR3 size: 15 residues. CDR1 SGHRS and CDR2 YFSETQ come from the germline V gene. The CDR3 sequence is CASSPQTMNTGELFF.

J is TRBJ2-3 and V is TRBV29-1; absent DNA, TCRdb's TRBD1 call cannot be checked. The CDR3 extends over 13 amino acids. The germline gives CDR1 SQVTM, CDR2 ANQGSEA. This CDR3 is CSDRGVGTDTQYF.

This chain's CDR3 is CSARSPGGWGRELFF. The V and J genes are TRBV20-1 and TRBJ2-2; there is no DNA to check the TCRdb D call of TRBD1. Looked up from germline, CDR1 is DFQATT and CDR2 is SNEGSKA (reference sequence). The CDR3 has 15 amino acids.

The V call is TRBV5-1, the J call TRBJ1-5; TCRdb calls TRBD1, which cannot be checked without DNA. Germline CDR1 SGHRS, CDR2 YFSETQ. The CDR3 has 13 amino acids. The CDR3 sequence: CASSLEGAQPQHF.

The CDR3 here is CASSFGGLPGYTF. The V gene is TRBV28, the J gene TRBJ1-2. The CDR3 length is 13 residues. Per the germline V gene, CDR1 is MDHEN and CDR2 is SYDVKM.

This sequence joins TRBV11-2 and TRBJ2-7; with no DNA, the TCRdb D assignment of TRBD1 cannot be verified. The CDR3 is 15 residues long. The germline V gene encodes CDR1 SGHAT and CDR2 FQNNGV. Here the CDR3 reads CASSVGQGFEYEQYF.

CDR3 residues: CASRDISVDEQYF. The rearrangement uses TRBV4-1 and TRBJ2-7; TCRdb indicates TRBD1, and absent DNA this call remains unverified. The CDR3 loop spans 13 amino acids. Germline assignment: CDR1 MGHRA and CDR2 YSYEKL.

The gene calls are TRBV7-2 and TRBJ1-2; TCRdb's D call, TRBD1, is unchecked because there is no DNA. Germline CDR1 is SGHTA and CDR2 is FQGNSA. This CDR3 region has 17 residues. The CDR3: CASSPDSNRQGAGGYTF. Combining the CDR3 with reference TRBV7-2 and TRBJ1-2 gives the whole variable domain GAGVSQSPSNKVTEKGKDVELRCDPISGHTALYWYRQSLGQGLEFLIYFQGNSAPDKSGLPSDRFSAERTGGSVSTLTIQRTQQEDSAVYLCASSPDSNRQGAGGYTFGSGTRLTVV.